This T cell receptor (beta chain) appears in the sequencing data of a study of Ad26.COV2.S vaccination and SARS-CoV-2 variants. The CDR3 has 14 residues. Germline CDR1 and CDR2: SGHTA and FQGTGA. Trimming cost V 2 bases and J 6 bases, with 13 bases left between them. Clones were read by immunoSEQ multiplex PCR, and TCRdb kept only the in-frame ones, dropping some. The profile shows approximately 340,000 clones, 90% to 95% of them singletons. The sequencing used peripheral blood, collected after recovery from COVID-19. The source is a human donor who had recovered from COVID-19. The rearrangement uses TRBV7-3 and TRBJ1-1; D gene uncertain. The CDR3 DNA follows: TGTGCCAGCAGCTTAGAGGGCCGGGGTCCTGAAGCTTTCTTT. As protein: CASSLEGRGPEAFF.